This TCR beta chain was identified during a study of control samples from healthy donors and cancer patients. Measured with immunoSEQ multiplex PCR; TCRdb has only the in-frame clones, and not every one. The profile shows around 110,000 clones, roughly nine tenths of them singletons. CDR1 is ENHRY and CDR2 is SYGVKD in the germline V gene. This CDR3 has 14 residues. The trim removed 10 bases at V and 0 bases at J, leaving 8 bases unmatched. The clonotype comes from a woman in her fifties or sixties with colorectal cancer. The chain is built from TRBV10-3 and TRBJ1-2; TRBD1 agrees at 7 bases. Sequencing was carried out using PBMCs. The CDR3 sequence is CATRDRATNYGYTF. The CDR3 DNA reads as TGTGCCACCCGAGACAGGGCTACTAACTATGGCTACACCTTC.